The sequence of this T cell receptor (beta chain) was determined in a study of regulatory T cells in long-lasting Graves disease. Germline lookup yields CDR1 MGHRA and CDR2 YSYEKL. Deletions cut 0 bases from V and 4 bases from J, with 10 bases between. The CDR3 runs 15 residues. Note on this clonotype: The antigen remains undetermined.

HTBI primers from iRepertoire and Arm-PCR of CDR3 regions yielded the TCR beta libraries. TCRdb processed the multiplex PCR reads anew with MiXCR; each CDR3 protein has one entry. The sample has approximately 400,000 distinct CDR3 sequences; around 23% are singletons. Time point indicated: persistent/refractory GD, antithyroid drugs over 5 years with positive TRAb. Construction of the TCR library relied on RNA isolated from PBMCs. Whole-study results and caveats: Persistent Graves' patients had lower TCR diversity than newly diagnosed ones. Persistent disease preferred TRBV28, TRBJ1-2 and TRBJ2-5.

The chain uses TRBV4-1 and TRBJ1-5; D ambiguous. The starting material was peripheral blood mononuclear cells (PBMCs), obtained when the disease was refractory, from a patient treated with antithyroid drugs. This clonotype originated in a middle-aged woman with Graves disease. CDR3: CASSQEVAGNQPQHF. The CDR3 DNA reads TGCGCCAGCAGCCAAGAAGTAGCCGGGAATCAGCCCCAGCATTTT.